Detailed here is one TCR beta chain. Its antigen is unknown. The CDR3 has 14 residues. Germline V lookup: CDR1 MNHEY, CDR2 SMNVEV (reference sequence). The data were taken from a study of CXCR3-negative and CXCR3-positive naive CD8 T cells. Each TRB cDNA library was prepared by 5' RACE (with UMI labels). TCRdb re-called the 5' RACE reads; every CDR3 protein appears as one record, without DNA. The listing records some 140,000 distinct CDR3 sequences. Study-level points and caveats: More hydrophobic TRB CDR3s occurred in CXCR3-positive than in CXCR3-negative naive cells.

Specimen: naive CXCR3+ CD8+ T cells from blood. The subset is: CD45RO-CCR7+CD27+CD95- naive CD8+ T cells expressing CXCR3 (TNR3+). The gene calls are TRBV27 and TRBJ2-4; absent DNA, TCRdb's TRBD1 call cannot be checked. The sequence was collected from a human donor in good health. Some clones in this sample may be carry-over from other donors' samples. CDR3 loop: CASSFGTGQNIQYF.